These T cell receptor beta chains were read from a single sample in a study of CD8+ T cells in alopecia areata. Some clones are missing from TCRdb's copy, which holds only in-frame ones; the method was immunoSEQ multiplex PCR. The table records about 180,000 clones, roughly 50% of them present only once. Material: CD8+ T cells sorted from blood, obtained at week 24, from a patient treated with tofacitinib. The source of these receptors is a human donor with alopecia areata. The CDR3 runs from the conserved cysteine through the conserved F or W. The D gene is left open where the match is weak. A clone size is listed for some rows: how often the clone was seen (once, few, many), or a class if it is expanded.

J	V	size	D	DNA	CDR3
TRBJ1-1	TRBV29-1	NA	NA	TGCAGCGTTGACGGGGGGCAAGACACTGAAGCTTTCTTT	CSVDGGQDTEAFF
TRBJ2-3	TRBV10-1	NA	NA	TGCGCCAGCAGTGAGCGACGCACAGATACGCAGTATTTT	CASSERRTDTQYF
TRBJ1-5	TRBV4-1	NA	NA	TGCGCCAGCAGAGCAGTGGGGGGCAATCAGCCCCAGCATTTT	CASRAVGGNQPQHF
TRBJ1-1	TRBV4-1	NA	NA	TGCGCCAGCAGCCAAGATATACGACAGGACACTGAAGCTTTCTTT	CASSQDIRQDTEAFF
TRBJ2-1	TRBV7-9	few	NA	TGTGCCAGCAGCGCAACCGGGGTTATCGGGCAGTTCTTC	CASSATGVIGQFF
TRBJ2-1	TRBV28	NA	NA	TGTGCCAGCAGTAAACTAGGCGGTTACAATGAGCAGTTCTTC	CASSKLGGYNEQFF
TRBJ2-7	TRBV10-3	NA	TRBD1	TGTGCCATCAGTGAGGGGACAGGGAGCTACGAGCAGTACTTC	CAISEGTGSYEQYF
TRBJ2-3	TRBV6-5	NA	TRBD2	TGTGCCAGCAGTCCTGAGCGGGGTCCCACAGATACGCAGTATTTT	CASSPERGPTDTQYF
TRBJ1-4	TRBV5-6	few	TRBD1	TGTGCCAGCAGCTCAACGCCGGGACAGGGGAATGAAAAACTGTTTTTT	CASSSTPGQGNEKLFF
TRBJ2-2	TRBV6-1	few	TRBD2	TGTGCCAGCAGTGAACTAGTGAGCGGGGGGAACACCGGGGAGCTGTTTTTT	CASSELVSGGNTGELFF
TRBJ1-2	TRBV6-6	NA	NA	TGTGCCAGCAGCCCAGGTCCAGGGTATGGCTACACCTTC	CASSPGPGYGYTF
TRBJ2-7	TRBV7-9	NA	TRBD1	TGTGCCAGCAGCCGACAGGGCCATGGTTCCTACGAGCAGTACTTC	CASSRQGHGSYEQYF
TRBJ1-1	TRBV4-1	few	NA	TGCGCCAGCAGCCACGAAAGGGTTACTGGGAACACTGAAGCTTTCTTT	CASSHERVTGNTEAFF
TRBJ2-7	TRBV29-1	few	NA	TGCAGCGTTGAAGAAGGTAACACCTACGAGCAGTACTTC	CSVEEGNTYEQYF
TRBJ2-1	TRBV7-3	NA	TRBD2	TGTGCCAGCAGCTATTGGCCGGGACTAGCTCAGGACAATGAGCAGTTCTTC	CASSYWPGLAQDNEQFF
TRBJ1-5	TRBV7-9	NA	NA	TGTGCCAGCAGCTTAGCGGATCAGCCCCAGCATTTT	CASSLADQPQHF
TRBJ1-2	TRBV6-5	few	TRBD1	TGTGCCAGCAGCTCCGGGACAGGGGGAGAGGAGGGCTACACCTTC	CASSSGTGGEEGYTF
TRBJ1-1	TRBV15	NA	TRBD1	TGTGCCACCAGAGTGGACAGGGGTTACACTGAAGCTTTCTTT	CATRVDRGYTEAFF
TRBJ1-4	TRBV6-5	NA	NA	TGTGCCAGCAGTCCAAGTGGGCAGAATGAAAAACTGTTTTTT	CASSPSGQNEKLFF
TRBJ1-1	TRBV29-1	once	TRBD1	TGCAGCGTTGAAGGTGGGACAGGGGCGGCTGAAGCTTTCTTT	CSVEGGTGAAEAFF
TRBJ1-4	TRBV7-9	few	NA	TGTGCCAGCAGCCCGATAGAGGACGACCCTGAAAAACTGTTTTTT	CASSPIEDDPEKLFF
TRBJ1-2	TRBV28	NA	NA	TGTGCCAGCAGCCCAACGGGTGACTATGGCTACACCTTC	CASSPTGDYGYTF
TRBJ2-7	TRBV6-1	few	NA	TGTGGCGTATCTTCGGCGGAGCAGTACTTC	CGVSSAEQYF
TRBJ1-2	TRBV6-6	few	NA	TGTGCCAGCAGCCCCATAGGGACCGCCGAACATGGCTACACCTTC	CASSPIGTAEHGYTF
TRBJ2-6	TRBV2	NA	NA	TGTGCCAGCGTCGGGTCTGCTGGGGCCAACGTCCTGACTTTC	CASVGSAGANVLTF
TRBJ1-1	TRBV2	NA	NA	TGTGCCAGCAGCGCCGTAGGGGAGGGATTGAACACTGAAGCTTTCTTT	CASSAVGEGLNTEAFF
TRBJ2-3	TRBV6-5	once	TRBD1	TGTGCCAGCAGTCAGGACAGGGGAGGCACAGATACGCAGTATTTT	CASSQDRGGTDTQYF
TRBJ2-6	TRBV9	NA	NA	TGTGCCAGCAGCGTAGGACTTGGGGCCAACGTCCTGACTTTC	CASSVGLGANVLTF
TRBJ1-2	TRBV27	NA	TRBD1	TGTGCCAGCAGTCCTTCGACAGGGAAAGGCTACACCTTC	CASSPSTGKGYTF
TRBJ2-2	TRBV4-1	NA	NA	TGCGCCAGCAGCCAAGATCGACAGAACACCGGGGAGCTGTTTTTT	CASSQDRQNTGELFF
TRBJ2-5	TRBV9	NA	NA	TGTGCCAGCAGCTCCCGGGACGGGAAAGAGACCCAGTACTTC	CASSSRDGKETQYF
TRBJ1-1	TRBV12-5	NA	NA	TGTGCTAGCCTTGGACAGGCTTTCTTT	CASLGQAFF